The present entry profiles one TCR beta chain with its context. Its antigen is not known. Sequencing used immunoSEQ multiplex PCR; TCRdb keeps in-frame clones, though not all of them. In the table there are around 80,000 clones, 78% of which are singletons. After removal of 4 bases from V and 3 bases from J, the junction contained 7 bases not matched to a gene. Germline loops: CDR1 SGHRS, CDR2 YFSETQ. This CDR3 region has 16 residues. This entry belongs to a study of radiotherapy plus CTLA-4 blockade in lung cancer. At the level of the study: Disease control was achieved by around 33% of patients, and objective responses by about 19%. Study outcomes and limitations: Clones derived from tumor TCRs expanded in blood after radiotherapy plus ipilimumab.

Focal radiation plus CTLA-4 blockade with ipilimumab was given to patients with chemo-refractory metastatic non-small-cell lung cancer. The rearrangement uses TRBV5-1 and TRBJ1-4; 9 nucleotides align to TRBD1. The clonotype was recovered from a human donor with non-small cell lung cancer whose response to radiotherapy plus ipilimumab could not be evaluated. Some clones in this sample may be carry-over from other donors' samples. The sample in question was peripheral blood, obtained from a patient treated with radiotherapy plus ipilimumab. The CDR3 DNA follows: TGCGCCAGCAGCCCCGGACAGGGGTCCCCTAATGAAAAACTGTTTTTT. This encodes CASSPGQGSPNEKLFF.